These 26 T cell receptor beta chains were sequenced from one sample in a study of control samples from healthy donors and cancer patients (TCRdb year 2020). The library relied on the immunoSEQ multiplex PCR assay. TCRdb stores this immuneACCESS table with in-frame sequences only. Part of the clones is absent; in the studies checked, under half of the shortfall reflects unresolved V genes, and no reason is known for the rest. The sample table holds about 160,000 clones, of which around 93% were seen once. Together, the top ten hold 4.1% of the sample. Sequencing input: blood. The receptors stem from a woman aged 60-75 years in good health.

CDR3 sequence reads: CASTRGASGLETQYF. In DNA form, the CDR3 reads TGTGCCAGCACGCGGGGGGCTAGCGGGTTGGAGACCCAGTACTTC. The chain has TRBV9 and TRBJ2-5; 8 bases are a match to TRBD2. V trimming: 6 bases; J trimming: 5 bases; junction bases outside the gene matches: 12. The CDR3 length is 15 residues. Per the germline V gene, CDR1 is SGDLS and CDR2 is YYNGEE.

The CDR3 DNA reads TGTGCCAGCAGCTTGACAGGGGGCACCGGGGAGCTGTTTTTT. It is translated as CASSLTGGTGELFF. This sequence joins TRBV5-8 and TRBJ2-2; 8 bases line up with TRBD1. The CDR3 is 14 residues long. Trimming removed 1 base from V and 4 bases from J; junction bases left unmatched: 0. From germline, CDR1 is SGHTS and CDR2 YDEGEE.

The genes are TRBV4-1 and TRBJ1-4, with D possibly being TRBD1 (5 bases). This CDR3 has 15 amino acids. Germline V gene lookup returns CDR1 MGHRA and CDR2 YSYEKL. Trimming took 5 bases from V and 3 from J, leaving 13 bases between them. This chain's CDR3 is CASSYGAGPNEKLFF. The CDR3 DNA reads TGCGCCAGCAGCTATGGGGCAGGGCCTAATGAAAAACTGTTTTTT.

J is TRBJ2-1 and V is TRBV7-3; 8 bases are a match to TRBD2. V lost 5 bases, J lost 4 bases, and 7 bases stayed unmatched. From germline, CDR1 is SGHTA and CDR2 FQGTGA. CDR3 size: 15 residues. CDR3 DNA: TGTGCCAGCAGCCCTCTACGGGGGGGGTACAATGAGCAGTTCTTC. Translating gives CASSPLRGGYNEQFF. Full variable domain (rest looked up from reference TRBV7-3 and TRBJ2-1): GAGVSQTPSNKVTEKGKYVELRCDPISGHTALYWYRQSLGQGPEFLIYFQGTGAADDSGLPNDRFFAVRPEGSVSTLKIQRTERGDSAVYLCASSPLRGGYNEQFFGPGTRLTVL.

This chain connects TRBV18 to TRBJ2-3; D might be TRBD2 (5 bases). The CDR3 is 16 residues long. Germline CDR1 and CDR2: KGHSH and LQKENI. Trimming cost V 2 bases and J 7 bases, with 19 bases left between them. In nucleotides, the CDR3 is TGTGCCAGCTCACCATTGGCGTCGGGATCCCTTAATACGCAGTATTTT. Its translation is CASSPLASGSLNTQYF.

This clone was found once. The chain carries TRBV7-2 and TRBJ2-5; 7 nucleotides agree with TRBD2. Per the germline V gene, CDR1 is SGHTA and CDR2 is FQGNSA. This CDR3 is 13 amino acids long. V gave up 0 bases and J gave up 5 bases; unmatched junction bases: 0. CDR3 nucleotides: TGTGCCAGCAGCTTAGCGGGGGGGGAGACCCAGTACTTC. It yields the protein CASSLAGGETQYF. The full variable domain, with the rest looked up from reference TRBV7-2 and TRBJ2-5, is GAGVSQSPSNKVTEKGKDVELRCDPISGHTALYWYRQSLGQGLEFLIYFQGNSAPDKSGLPSDRFSAERTGGSVSTLTIQRTQQEDSAVYLCASSLAGGETQYFGPGTRLLVL.

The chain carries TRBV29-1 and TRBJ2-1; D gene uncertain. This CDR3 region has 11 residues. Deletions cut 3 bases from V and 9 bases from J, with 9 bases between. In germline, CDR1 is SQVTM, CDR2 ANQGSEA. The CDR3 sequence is CSVDGSGEQFF. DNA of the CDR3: TGCAGCGTTGACGGGTCCGGTGAGCAGTTCTTC.

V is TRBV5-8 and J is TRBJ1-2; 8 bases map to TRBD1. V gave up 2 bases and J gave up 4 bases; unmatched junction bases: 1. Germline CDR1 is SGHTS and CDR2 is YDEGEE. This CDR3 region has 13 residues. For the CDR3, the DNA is TGTGCCAGCAGCTTAGGGACAGGCTATGGCTACACCTTC. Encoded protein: CASSLGTGYGYTF.

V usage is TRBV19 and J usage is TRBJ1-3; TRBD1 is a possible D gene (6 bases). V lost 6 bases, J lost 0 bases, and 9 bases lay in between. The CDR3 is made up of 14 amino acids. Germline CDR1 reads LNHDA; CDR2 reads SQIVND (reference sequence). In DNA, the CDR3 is TGTGCCAGTAGAGAACAGGGCTCTGGAAACACCATATATTTT. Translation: CASREQGSGNTIYF.

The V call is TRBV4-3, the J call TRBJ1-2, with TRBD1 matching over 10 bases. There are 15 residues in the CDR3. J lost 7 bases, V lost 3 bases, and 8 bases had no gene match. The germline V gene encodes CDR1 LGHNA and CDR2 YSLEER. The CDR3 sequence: CASSQMTGGSGGYTF. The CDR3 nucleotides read TGCGCCAGCAGCCAGATGACAGGGGGCTCGGGTGGCTACACCTTC.

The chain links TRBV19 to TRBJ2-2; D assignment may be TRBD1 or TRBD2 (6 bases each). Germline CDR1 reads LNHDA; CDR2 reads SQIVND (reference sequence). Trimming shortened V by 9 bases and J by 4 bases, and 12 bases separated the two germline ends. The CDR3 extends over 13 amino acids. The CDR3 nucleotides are TGTGCCAGCGCGGGACAAGCCACCGGGGAGCTGTTTTTT. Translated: CASAGQATGELFF.

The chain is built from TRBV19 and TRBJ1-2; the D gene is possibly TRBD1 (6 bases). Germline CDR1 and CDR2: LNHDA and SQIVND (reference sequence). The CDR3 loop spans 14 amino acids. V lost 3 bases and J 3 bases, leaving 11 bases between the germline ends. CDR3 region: CASSIPRQDYGYTF. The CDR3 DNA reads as TGTGCCAGTAGTATCCCGCGACAGGACTATGGCTACACCTTC.

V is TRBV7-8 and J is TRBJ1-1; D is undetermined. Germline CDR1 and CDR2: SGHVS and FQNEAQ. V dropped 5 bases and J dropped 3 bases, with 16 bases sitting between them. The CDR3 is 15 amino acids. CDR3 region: CASSQAAYVYTEAFF. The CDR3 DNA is TGTGCCAGCAGCCAAGCAGCTTACGTCTACACTGAAGCTTTCTTT.

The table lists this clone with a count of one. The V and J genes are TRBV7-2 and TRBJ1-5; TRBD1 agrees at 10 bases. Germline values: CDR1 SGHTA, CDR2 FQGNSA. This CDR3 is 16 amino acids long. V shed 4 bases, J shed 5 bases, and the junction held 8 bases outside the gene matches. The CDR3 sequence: CASSSQGTGAYQPQHF. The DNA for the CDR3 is TGTGCCAGCAGCTCTCAAGGGACAGGGGCGTATCAGCCCCAGCATTTT. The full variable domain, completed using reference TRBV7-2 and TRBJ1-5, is GAGVSQSPSNKVTEKGKDVELRCDPISGHTALYWYRQSLGQGLEFLIYFQGNSAPDKSGLPSDRFSAERTGGSVSTLTIQRTQQEDSAVYLCASSSQGTGAYQPQHFGDGTRLSIL.

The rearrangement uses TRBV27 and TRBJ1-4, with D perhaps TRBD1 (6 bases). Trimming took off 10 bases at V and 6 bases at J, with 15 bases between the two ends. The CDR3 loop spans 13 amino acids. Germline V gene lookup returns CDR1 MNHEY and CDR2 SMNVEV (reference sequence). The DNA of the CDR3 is TGTGCCACCAAACGGGACACAGATGAAAAACTGTTTTTT. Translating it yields CATKRDTDEKLFF.

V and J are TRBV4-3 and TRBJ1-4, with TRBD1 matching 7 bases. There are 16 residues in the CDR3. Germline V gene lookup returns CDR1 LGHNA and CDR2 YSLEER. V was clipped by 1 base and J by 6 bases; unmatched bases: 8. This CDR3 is CASSQGPQGGDEKLFF. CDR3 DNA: TGCGCCAGCAGCCAAGGTCCGCAGGGGGGGGATGAAAAACTGTTTTTT.

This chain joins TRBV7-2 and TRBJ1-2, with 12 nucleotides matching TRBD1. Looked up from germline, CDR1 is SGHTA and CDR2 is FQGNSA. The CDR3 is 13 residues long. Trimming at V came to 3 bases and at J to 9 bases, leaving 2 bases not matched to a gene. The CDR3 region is CASSLGQGARYTF. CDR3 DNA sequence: TGTGCCAGCAGCTTGGGACAGGGGGCTCGCTACACCTTC.

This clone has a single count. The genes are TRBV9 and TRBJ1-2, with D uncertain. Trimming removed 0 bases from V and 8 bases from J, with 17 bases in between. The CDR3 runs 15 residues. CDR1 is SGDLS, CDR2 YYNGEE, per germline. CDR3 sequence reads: CASSVAEGIVYGYTF. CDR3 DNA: TGTGCCAGCAGCGTAGCCGAAGGGATTGTTTACGGCTACACCTTC.

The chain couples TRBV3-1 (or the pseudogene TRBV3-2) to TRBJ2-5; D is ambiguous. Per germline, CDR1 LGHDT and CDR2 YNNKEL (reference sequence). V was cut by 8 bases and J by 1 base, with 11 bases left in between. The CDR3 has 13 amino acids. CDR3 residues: CASHAVGQETQYF. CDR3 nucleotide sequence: TGTGCCAGCCACGCGGTTGGCCAAGAGACCCAGTACTTC.

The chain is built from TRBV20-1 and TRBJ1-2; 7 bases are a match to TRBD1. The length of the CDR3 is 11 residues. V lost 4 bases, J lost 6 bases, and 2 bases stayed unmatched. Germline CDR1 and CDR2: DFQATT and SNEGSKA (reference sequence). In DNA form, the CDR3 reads TGCAGTGCTATGACAGGGAATGGCTACACCTTC. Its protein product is CSAMTGNGYTF.

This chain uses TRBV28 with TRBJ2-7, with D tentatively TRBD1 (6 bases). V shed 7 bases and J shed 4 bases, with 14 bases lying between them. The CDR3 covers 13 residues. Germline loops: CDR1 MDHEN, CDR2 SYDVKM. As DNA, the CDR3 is TGTGCCAGCAAACCAGGGGCGGGTTACGAGCAGTACTTC. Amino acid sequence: CASKPGAGYEQYF.

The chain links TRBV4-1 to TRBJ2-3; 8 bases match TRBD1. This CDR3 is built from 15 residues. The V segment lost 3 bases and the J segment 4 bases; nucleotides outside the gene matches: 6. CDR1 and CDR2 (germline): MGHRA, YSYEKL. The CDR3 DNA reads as TGCGCCAGCAGCCACTGGACAGGGAATTCAGATACGCAGTATTTT. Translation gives CASSHWTGNSDTQYF.

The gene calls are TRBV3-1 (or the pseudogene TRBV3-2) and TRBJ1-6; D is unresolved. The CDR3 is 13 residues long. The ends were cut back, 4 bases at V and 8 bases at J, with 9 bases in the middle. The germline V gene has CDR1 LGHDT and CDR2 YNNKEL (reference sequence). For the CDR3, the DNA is TGTGCCAGCAGCCCACGTATTGATTCACCCCTCCACTTT. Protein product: CASSPRIDSPLHF.

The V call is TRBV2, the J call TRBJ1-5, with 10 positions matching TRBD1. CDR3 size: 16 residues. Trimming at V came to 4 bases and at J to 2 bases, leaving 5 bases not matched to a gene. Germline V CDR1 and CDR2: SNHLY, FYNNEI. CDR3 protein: CASSVRDRGGNQPQHF. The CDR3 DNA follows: TGTGCCAGCAGTGTTAGGGACAGGGGAGGCAATCAGCCCCAGCATTTT. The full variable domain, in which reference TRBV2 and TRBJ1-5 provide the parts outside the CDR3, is EPEVTQTPSHQVTQMGQEVILRCVPISNHLYFYWYRQILGQKVEFLVSFYNNEISEKSEIFDDQFSVERPDGSNFTLKIRSTKLEDSAMYFCASSVRDRGGNQPQHFGDGTRLSIL.

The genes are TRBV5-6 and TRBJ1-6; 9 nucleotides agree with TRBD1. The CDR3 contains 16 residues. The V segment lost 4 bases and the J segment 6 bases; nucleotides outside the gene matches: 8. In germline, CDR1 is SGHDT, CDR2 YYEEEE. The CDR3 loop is CASSKGTGSFNSPLHF. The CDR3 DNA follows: TGTGCCAGCAGCAAAGGGACAGGGAGTTTTAATTCACCCCTCCACTTT.

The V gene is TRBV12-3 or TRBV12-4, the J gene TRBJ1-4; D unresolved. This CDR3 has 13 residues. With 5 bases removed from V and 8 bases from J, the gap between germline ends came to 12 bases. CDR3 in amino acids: CASSKDFREKLFF. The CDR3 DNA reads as TGTGCCAGCAGTAAGGACTTTCGGGAAAAACTGTTTTTT.